This T cell receptor (beta chain) came from a study of cytomegalovirus exposure and HLA in healthy donors. PCR involved 60 Vbeta and 13 Jbeta primers. Profiling relied on immunoSEQ multiplex PCR, and the TCRdb table lists in-frame clones only, not all of them. The sample carries some 150,000 clones, around 85% recorded once. The sample taken for sequencing was PBMCs. The clonotype comes from a man in his forties in good health and CMV-seronegative.

The CDR3 here is CASSPGLETQYF. CDR3 nucleotides: TGTGCCAGCAGCCCCGGGTTGGAGACCCAGTACTTC. This rearrangement joins TRBV28 to TRBJ2-5; the D is unclear. V gave up 6 bases and J gave up 5 bases, with 10 bases separating them. The CDR3 is made up of 12 amino acids. Looked up from germline, CDR1 is MDHEN and CDR2 is SYDVKM.